This TCR beta chain was found in a study of T cell changes during pregnancy in multiple sclerosis. The method was immunoSEQ multiplex PCR; TCRdb's version includes in-frame clones alone and lacks a portion of them. The table shows roughly 100,000 clones, with 75% to 95% occurring only once. CDR3 length: 11 amino acids. CDR1 SNHLY and CDR2 FYNNEI come from the germline V gene. Trimming removed 2 bases at V and 13 bases at J, with 11 bases between. The chain is built from TRBV2 and TRBJ1-2; D is perhaps TRBD1 (5 bases). This receptor was taken from a female donor with multiple sclerosis, enrolled in a pregnancy study. This specimen consisted of peripheral blood, obtained in the second trimester of pregnancy. The CDR3 DNA reads as TGTGCCAGCAGTGAATGGGGGGAAAGCACCTTC. The encoded protein is CASSEWGESTF.